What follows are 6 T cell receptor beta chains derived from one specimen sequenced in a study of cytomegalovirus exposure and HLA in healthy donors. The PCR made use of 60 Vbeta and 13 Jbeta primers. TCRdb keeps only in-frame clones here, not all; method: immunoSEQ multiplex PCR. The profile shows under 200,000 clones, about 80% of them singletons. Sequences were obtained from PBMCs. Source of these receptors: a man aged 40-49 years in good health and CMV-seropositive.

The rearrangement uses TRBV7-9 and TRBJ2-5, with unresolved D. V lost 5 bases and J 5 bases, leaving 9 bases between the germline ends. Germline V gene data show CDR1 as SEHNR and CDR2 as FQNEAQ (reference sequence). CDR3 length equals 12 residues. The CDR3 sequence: CASSTGLETQYF. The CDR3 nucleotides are TGTGCCAGCAGCACGGGTCTGGAGACCCAGTACTTC.

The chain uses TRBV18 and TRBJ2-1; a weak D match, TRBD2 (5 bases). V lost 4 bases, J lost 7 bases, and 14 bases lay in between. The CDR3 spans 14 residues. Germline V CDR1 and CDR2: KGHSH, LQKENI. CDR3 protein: CASSRSGNINEQFF. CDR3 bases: TGTGCCAGCTCACGCTCGGGAAACATAAATGAGCAGTTCTTC.

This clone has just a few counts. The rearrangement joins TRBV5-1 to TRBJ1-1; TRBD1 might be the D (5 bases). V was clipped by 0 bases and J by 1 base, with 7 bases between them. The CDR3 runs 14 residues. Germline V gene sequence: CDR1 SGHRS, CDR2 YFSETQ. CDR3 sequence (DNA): TGCGCCAGCAGCTTGGGGACAACGAACACTGAAGCTTTCTTT. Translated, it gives CASSLGTTNTEAFF.

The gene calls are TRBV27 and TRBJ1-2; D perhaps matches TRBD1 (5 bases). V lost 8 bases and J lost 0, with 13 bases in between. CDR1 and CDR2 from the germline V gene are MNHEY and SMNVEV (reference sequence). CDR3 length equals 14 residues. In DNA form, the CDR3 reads TGTGCCAGCTGGGCCGGGGGGGCTAACTATGGCTACACCTTC. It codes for CASWAGGANYGYTF.

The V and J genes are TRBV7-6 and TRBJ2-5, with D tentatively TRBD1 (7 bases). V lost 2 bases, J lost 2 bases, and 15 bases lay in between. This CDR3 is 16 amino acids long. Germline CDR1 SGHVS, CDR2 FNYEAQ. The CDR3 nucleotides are TGTGCCAGCAGCTTAATGGGGGGCAGGGGGCAAGAGACCCAGTACTTC. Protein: CASSLMGGRGQETQYF.

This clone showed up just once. Written as DNA, the CDR3 is TGCGCCAGCAGCTTGGCGGGTCAGACGGGGAACACTGAAGCTTTCTTT. Protein: CASSLAGQTGNTEAFF. The rearrangement uses TRBV5-1 and TRBJ1-1; D is undetermined. Germline V gene lookup returns CDR1 SGHRS and CDR2 YFSETQ. This CDR3 contains 16 residues. V lost 0 bases, J lost 1 base, and 13 bases lay in between.